This TCR beta chain was identified in a study of OX40 agonist ivuxolimab in advanced cancers. In the study overall: Clinicians treated patients with ivuxolimab, an agonistic anti-OX40 (CD134) antibody. Therapy given before enrollment (anti-PD-1, anti-PD-L1 or anti-CTLA-4) was allowed, and around 44% had some. Study-wide points: By week 6 at 0.1 to 3.0 mg/kg, blood CD4+ and CD8+ T cells had expanded clonally.

A remark on this clone: The antigen is not known.

Sequenced by immunoSEQ multiplex PCR; TCRdb stores in-frame clones only, minus some. Of about 94,000 clones listed, roughly 84% were seen once; the top ten hold more than 0.25%. Germline CDR1 is LNHDA and CDR2 is SQIVND (reference sequence). This CDR3 spans 14 amino acids. V dropped 6 bases and J dropped 2; count of bases not matched to a gene: 6. The source was CD4+ or CD8+ T cells sorted from blood, collected in a trial of the OX40 agonist ivuxolimab. The chain joins TRBV19 to TRBJ1-2; the match to TRBD1 covers 7 bases. This receptor was obtained from an adult with an advanced solid tumor such as melanoma, head and neck, liver or kidney cancer. As DNA, the CDR3 is TGTGCCAGTAGCATGGGACAGCTCAACTATGGCTACACCTTC. It translates to CASSMGQLNYGYTF. Combining the CDR3 with reference TRBV19 and TRBJ1-2 gives the whole variable domain DGGITQSPKYLFRKEGQNVTLSCEQNLNHDAMYWYRQDPGQGLRLIYYSQIVNDFQKGDIAEGYSVSREKKESFPLTVTSAQKNPTAFYLCASSMGQLNYGYTFGSGTRLTVV.